This is a list of T cell receptor beta chains from one sample in a study of T cells after yellow fever vaccination. TCRdb called the 5' RACE reads again in MiXCR, with one record for every CDR3 protein. The data hold a few hundred thousand distinct CDR3 sequences, with 6.9% observed a single time. The sample here was CD4+ T cells sorted from PBMCs, taken 15 days after the yellow fever booster vaccination. The receptors stem from a man aged 25 to 40 who received the YFV17D yellow fever vaccine. Each CDR3 is given with its conserved first and last residue. Each record gives: clone size, J gene, D gene, V gene, CDR3 DNA, CDR3 protein. The D gene is left open where the match is weak. Size is stated for part of the rows, as once, few or many counts, or as a class when the clone is expanded.

clone_size: NA; j_call: TRBJ1-4; d_call: NA; v_call: TRBV7-9; cdr3_nt: TGTGCCAGCAGCTTAGCAGCCGGGTTTGGTGAAAAACTGTTTTTT; cdr3_aa: CASSLAAGFGEKLFF
clone_size: few; j_call: TRBJ2-1; d_call: NA; v_call: TRBV11-2; cdr3_nt: TGTGCCAGCAGCCCCGAGCAGATGAGCTCCTACAATGAGCAGTTCTTC; cdr3_aa: CASSPEQMSSYNEQFF
clone_size: few; j_call: TRBJ2-3; d_call: TRBD2; v_call: TRBV12-3/TRBV12-4; cdr3_nt: TGTGCCAGCAGTTTTCGTGGGAGGGCCAGGAGCGATACGCAGTATTTT; cdr3_aa: CASSFRGRARSDTQYF
clone_size: NA; j_call: TRBJ2-1; d_call: NA; v_call: TRBV29-1; cdr3_nt: TGCAGCGTTGGTGCGGCACGTAGGAACAATGAGCAGTTCTTC; cdr3_aa: CSVGAARRNNEQFF
clone_size: NA; j_call: TRBJ1-1; d_call: NA; v_call: TRBV30; cdr3_nt: TGTGCCTGGAGCGAAGGAAGAATTAACCCACGGGCTTTCTTT; cdr3_aa: CAWSEGRINPRAFF
clone_size: few; j_call: TRBJ2-5; d_call: NA; v_call: TRBV19; cdr3_nt: TGTGCCAGTAGTGAGAGAATGGAGACCCAGTACTTC; cdr3_aa: CASSERMETQYF
clone_size: few; j_call: TRBJ2-5; d_call: NA; v_call: TRBV9; cdr3_nt: TGTGCCAGCAGCAGTCCGGGAGTAGAGACCCAGTACTTC; cdr3_aa: CASSSPGVETQYF
clone_size: NA; j_call: TRBJ2-7; d_call: NA; v_call: TRBV19; cdr3_nt: TGTGCCAGTAGTATCGTGGGCAACTCCTACGAGCAGTACTTC; cdr3_aa: CASSIVGNSYEQYF
clone_size: few; j_call: TRBJ2-7; d_call: NA; v_call: TRBV3-1; cdr3_nt: TGTGCCAGCAGCCAAGACGTCGGTTCCGAGCAGTACTTC; cdr3_aa: CASSQDVGSEQYF
clone_size: many; j_call: TRBJ2-3; d_call: NA; v_call: TRBV10-1; cdr3_nt: TGCGCCAGCCGCTCTAGCGCTGCAGATACGCAGTATTTT; cdr3_aa: CASRSSAADTQYF
clone_size: many; j_call: TRBJ2-1; d_call: NA; v_call: TRBV10-3; cdr3_nt: TGTGCCATCAGTGAGTCACAGGACAATGAGCAGTTCTTC; cdr3_aa: CAISESQDNEQFF
clone_size: many; j_call: TRBJ2-1; d_call: NA; v_call: TRBV12-3/TRBV12-4; cdr3_nt: TGTGCCAGCAGCTCGATTTTGGGACAAAGCTCCTACAATGAGCAGTTCTTC; cdr3_aa: CASSSILGQSSYNEQFF
clone_size: many; j_call: TRBJ2-1; d_call: NA; v_call: TRBV5-1; cdr3_nt: TGCGCCAGCAGCTTGTCTAGCGCCTCGGATGAGCAGTTCTTC; cdr3_aa: CASSLSSASDEQFF
clone_size: many; j_call: TRBJ1-5; d_call: NA; v_call: TRBV12-3/TRBV12-4; cdr3_nt: TGTGCCAGCAGCCGGGGGAGGCAGCCCCAGCATTTT; cdr3_aa: CASSRGRQPQHF
clone_size: few; j_call: TRBJ2-1; d_call: TRBD2; v_call: TRBV12-3/TRBV12-4; cdr3_nt: TGTGCCAGCAGGTCAAAGGCGGGAGTCAACAATGAGCAGTTCTTC; cdr3_aa: CASRSKAGVNNEQFF
clone_size: few; j_call: TRBJ2-1; d_call: NA; v_call: TRBV15; cdr3_nt: TGTGCCACCAGCAGAGGTATTGACTACAATGAGCAGTTCTTC; cdr3_aa: CATSRGIDYNEQFF
clone_size: many; j_call: TRBJ2-1; d_call: TRBD2; v_call: TRBV29-1; cdr3_nt: TGCAGCGTTGGGCCTAGCGGGGGACGGTTTGAGCAGTTCTTC; cdr3_aa: CSVGPSGGRFEQFF
clone_size: NA; j_call: TRBJ2-7; d_call: TRBD1; v_call: TRBV5-1; cdr3_nt: TGCGCCAGCAGCTTGGGGGACAGGGCCTGGGAGCAGTACTTC; cdr3_aa: CASSLGDRAWEQYF
clone_size: NA; j_call: TRBJ2-1; d_call: TRBD2; v_call: TRBV12-3/TRBV12-4; cdr3_nt: TGTGCCAGCAGTTTTAGCGGGAGAAGTGCGTTCTTC; cdr3_aa: CASSFSGRSAFF
clone_size: many; j_call: TRBJ1-2; d_call: NA; v_call: TRBV29-1; cdr3_nt: TGCAGCGTCGTCGTCCCGGGGAGGGACTATGGCTACACCTTC; cdr3_aa: CSVVVPGRDYGYTF
clone_size: NA; j_call: TRBJ1-2; d_call: TRBD1; v_call: TRBV27; cdr3_nt: TGTGCCAGCAGTCGAGAGGACAGGGGTTGGTATGGCTACACCTTC; cdr3_aa: CASSREDRGWYGYTF
clone_size: many; j_call: TRBJ1-5; d_call: NA; v_call: TRBV5-1; cdr3_nt: TGCGCCAGCAGCCACGGGATTCAGGGACAGCCCCAGCATTTT; cdr3_aa: CASSHGIQGQPQHF
clone_size: many; j_call: TRBJ2-1; d_call: TRBD1; v_call: TRBV4-1; cdr3_nt: TGCGCCAGCAGCCAAGCCAGGGGGCGCGGTATGGATGAGCAGTTCTTC; cdr3_aa: CASSQARGRGMDEQFF
clone_size: once; j_call: TRBJ2-5; d_call: NA; v_call: TRBV2; cdr3_nt: TGTGCCAGCAGTGAAACAAGAGGGCCAGAGACCCAGTACTTC; cdr3_aa: CASSETRGPETQYF
clone_size: many; j_call: TRBJ2-3; d_call: NA; v_call: TRBV5-1; cdr3_nt: TGCGCCAGCAGCTTGGAGGCACATGATACGCAGTATTTT; cdr3_aa: CASSLEAHDTQYF
clone_size: NA; j_call: TRBJ2-7; d_call: NA; v_call: TRBV5-1; cdr3_nt: TGCGCCAGCAGCTTGGACCTCTCGATTTCCTACGAGCAGTACTTC; cdr3_aa: CASSLDLSISYEQYF
clone_size: many; j_call: TRBJ2-3; d_call: TRBD2; v_call: TRBV20-1; cdr3_nt: TGCAGTGCTAGAGATTGGGCGGGAGCATCAGATACGCAGTATTTT; cdr3_aa: CSARDWAGASDTQYF
clone_size: NA; j_call: TRBJ2-5; d_call: NA; v_call: TRBV5-5; cdr3_nt: TGTGCCAGCAGCACGGCTACGGAGGAGACCCAGTACTTC; cdr3_aa: CASSTATEETQYF
clone_size: NA; j_call: TRBJ2-6; d_call: NA; v_call: TRBV7-9; cdr3_nt: TGTGCCAGCACAGAGTACTCTGGGTCCAACGTCCTGACTTTC; cdr3_aa: CASTEYSGSNVLTF
clone_size: many; j_call: TRBJ2-3; d_call: NA; v_call: TRBV6-1; cdr3_nt: TGTGCCAGCGGAAACTTCCTGACAGATACGCAGTATTTT; cdr3_aa: CASGNFLTDTQYF
clone_size: few; j_call: TRBJ2-1; d_call: NA; v_call: TRBV12-3/TRBV12-4; cdr3_nt: TGTGCCAGCAGGGGGACACATGCGAGCAATGAGCAGTTCTTC; cdr3_aa: CASRGTHASNEQFF
clone_size: NA; j_call: TRBJ1-1; d_call: NA; v_call: TRBV6-5; cdr3_nt: TGTGCCAGCAGTTACTCGAATCCGGGAACCGGGACTGAAGCTTTCTTT; cdr3_aa: CASSYSNPGTGTEAFF
clone_size: few; j_call: TRBJ1-5; d_call: NA; v_call: TRBV2; cdr3_nt: TGTGCCAGCAGAGAGCGTAGCAATCAGCCCCAGCATTTT; cdr3_aa: CASRERSNQPQHF
clone_size: few; j_call: TRBJ2-2; d_call: NA; v_call: TRBV7-9; cdr3_nt: TGTGCCAGCAGCCCAGTGCGGGAGCTGTTTTTT; cdr3_aa: CASSPVRELFF
clone_size: few; j_call: TRBJ1-1; d_call: NA; v_call: TRBV12-3/TRBV12-4; cdr3_nt: TGTGCCAGCAGCTCGCAGACAGTGGCGACTGAAGCTTTCTTT; cdr3_aa: CASSSQTVATEAFF
clone_size: few; j_call: TRBJ2-4; d_call: TRBD2; v_call: TRBV6-2/TRBV6-3; cdr3_nt: TGTGCCAGCAGTTACGGGAGGGGTTCGGGCAAAAACATTCAGTACTTC; cdr3_aa: CASSYGRGSGKNIQYF
clone_size: NA; j_call: TRBJ2-3; d_call: TRBD2; v_call: TRBV20-1; cdr3_nt: TGCAGTGCTAGAGATCCAGAGCGGGACCCCCCTCCATCGCAGTATTTT; cdr3_aa: CSARDPERDPPPSQYF
clone_size: NA; j_call: TRBJ2-1; d_call: TRBD2; v_call: TRBV7-9; cdr3_nt: TGTGCCAGCAGCTCTGGACTAGCAGTCTCCTACAATGAGCAGTTCTTC; cdr3_aa: CASSSGLAVSYNEQFF
clone_size: NA; j_call: TRBJ2-3; d_call: TRBD1; v_call: TRBV5-1; cdr3_nt: TGCGCCAGCAGCCAAACAGGGGGAAGCACAGATACGCAGTATTTT; cdr3_aa: CASSQTGGSTDTQYF
clone_size: NA; j_call: TRBJ2-7; d_call: NA; v_call: TRBV5-1; cdr3_nt: TGCGCCAGCAGCTTGAGGACAGCAACCTACGAGCAGTACTTC; cdr3_aa: CASSLRTATYEQYF
clone_size: many; j_call: TRBJ2-7; d_call: NA; v_call: TRBV7-9; cdr3_nt: TGTGCCAGCAGCTTAGTTGGTTACTCCTACGAGCAGTACTTC; cdr3_aa: CASSLVGYSYEQYF
clone_size: many; j_call: TRBJ2-1; d_call: NA; v_call: TRBV24-1; cdr3_nt: TGTGCCACCAGTGACCCTGGACGGAACCCCGGGATAAATGAGCAGTTCTTC; cdr3_aa: CATSDPGRNPGINEQFF
clone_size: NA; j_call: TRBJ2-6; d_call: NA; v_call: TRBV12-3/TRBV12-4; cdr3_nt: TGTGCCAGCAAACGGGATGGGGCCAACGTCCTGACTTTC; cdr3_aa: CASKRDGANVLTF
clone_size: few; j_call: TRBJ2-7; d_call: TRBD1; v_call: TRBV7-2; cdr3_nt: TGTGCCAGCAGCTTAGGCGGACAGGGGGCGAAAGAGCAGTACTTC; cdr3_aa: CASSLGGQGAKEQYF
clone_size: many; j_call: TRBJ2-1; d_call: NA; v_call: TRBV7-2; cdr3_nt: TGTGCCAGCAGCTTACAGCGGGACAGGCAGTTCTTC; cdr3_aa: CASSLQRDRQFF
clone_size: few; j_call: TRBJ2-1; d_call: NA; v_call: TRBV5-1; cdr3_nt: TGCGCCAGCAGCTTGGGACCCCCACTGGGTAATGAGCAGTTCTTC; cdr3_aa: CASSLGPPLGNEQFF
clone_size: NA; j_call: TRBJ1-2; d_call: NA; v_call: TRBV7-9; cdr3_nt: TGTGCCAGCACCAATCAGGAAGTCTATGGCTACACCTTC; cdr3_aa: CASTNQEVYGYTF